The next 30 T cell receptor beta chains were all read from a single sample in a study of cytomegalovirus exposure and HLA in healthy donors. The PCR contained 60 Vbeta and 13 Jbeta primers. Assay used: immunoSEQ multiplex PCR; TCRdb lists only in-frame clones, some missing. This repertoire shows approximately 120,000 clones, 75% to 85% found once; its top ten account for more than 7%. Material: PBMCs. The receptors stem from a woman aged 50 to 65 in good health and CMV-seropositive.

The chain has TRBV6-5 and TRBJ2-7; possible D gene TRBD2, 6 bases. The CDR3 has 15 amino acids. Deletions cut 2 bases from V and 3 bases from J, with 14 bases between. The germline V gene encodes CDR1 MNHEY and CDR2 SVGAGI. CDR3 in DNA: TGTGCCAGCAGTTACACGGGACTCTCGATCTACGAGCAGTACTTC. Protein sequence: CASSYTGLSIYEQYF.

The chain couples TRBV5-1 to TRBJ2-1, with TRBD2 matching over 10 bases. The CDR3 runs 17 residues. J gave up 6 bases and V 0 bases, and 9 bases lay outside the gene matches. Germline values: CDR1 SGHRS, CDR2 YFSETQ. In nucleotides, the CDR3 is TGCGCCAGCAGCTTGGTTGGTAGCGGGAGGTCGGGCAATGAGCAGTTCTTC. It encodes CASSLVGSGRSGNEQFF.

This clone occurred a few times. This chain uses TRBV5-4 with TRBJ2-1, with TRBD2 matching over 11 bases. The CDR3 has 15 residues. CDR1 and CDR2 from the germline V gene are SGHNT and YYREEE (reference sequence). The V gene end was trimmed by 4 bases and the J gene end by 5 bases; junction bases not matched to a gene: 5. CDR3 nucleotide sequence: TGTGCCAGCAGCGCCACTAGCGGGAGTAACAATGAGCAGTTCTTC. This encodes CASSATSGSNNEQFF.

The chain has TRBV10-3 and TRBJ1-2; D is unclear. V lost 3 bases, J lost 0 bases, and 17 bases lay in between. Germline assignment: CDR1 ENHRY and CDR2 SYGVKD. The CDR3 is made up of 17 amino acids. The CDR3 DNA sequence: TGTGCCATCAGTGAAGAGCGTTCTACGACGGCTAACTATGGCTACACCTTC. Translated: CAISEERSTTANYGYTF.

DNA of the CDR3: TGTGCCATCAGTGAGTCAGCCGGACTAGCGGGGGGAACCGAAGAGACCCAGTACTTC. Its translation: CAISESAGLAGGTEETQYF. The chain combines TRBV10-3 with TRBJ2-5; 14 positions agree with TRBD2. V lost 0 bases and J lost 3; bases outside the gene matches: 9. CDR1 is ENHRY, CDR2 SYGVKD, per germline. This CDR3 spans 19 amino acids.

The chain is built from TRBV2 and TRBJ2-6, with 7 bases aligning to TRBD2. The CDR3 loop spans 15 amino acids. With 6 bases clipped from V and 1 base from J, the junction kept 3 bases outside the gene matches. Germline values: CDR1 SNHLY, CDR2 FYNNEI. The CDR3 DNA follows: TGTGCCAGCAGCGCGGGACTATCTGGGGCCAACGTCCTGACTTTC. Protein sequence: CASSAGLSGANVLTF.

V is TRBV5-5 and J is TRBJ2-1; TRBD2 aligns across 12 bases. CDR1 and CDR2 from the germline V gene are SGHKS and YYEKEE (reference sequence). CDR3 length: 16 amino acids. V dropped 4 bases and J dropped 3; count of bases not matched to a gene: 5. The CDR3 spells CASSAGLAGFYNEQFF. CDR3 in DNA: TGTGCCAGCAGCGCGGGACTAGCGGGCTTCTACAATGAGCAGTTCTTC.

The rearrangement uses TRBV5-1 and TRBJ2-2; no firm D call. V was pared by 4 bases and J by 1 base, with 8 bases between. Germline-derived CDR1 and CDR2 are SGHRS and YFSETQ. The CDR3 is 14 residues long. CDR3 coding DNA: TGCGCCAGCAGCGCAGGTCTGAACACCGGGGAGCTGTTTTTT. As protein: CASSAGLNTGELFF. The full variable domain, its missing parts supplied by reference TRBV5-1 and TRBJ2-2, is KAGVTQTPRYLIKTRGQQVTLSCSPISGHRSVSWYQQTPGQGLQFLFEYFSETQRNKGNFPGRFSGRQFSNSRSEMNVSTLELGDSALYLCASSAGLNTGELFFGEGSRLTVL.

The CDR3 nucleotides read TGTGCCAGCTCACCCTACCAAGAGACCCAGTACTTC. This gives the protein CASSPYQETQYF. The genes are TRBV18 and TRBJ2-5, with D hard to call. Germline CDR1 reads KGHSH; CDR2 reads LQKENI. The CDR3 covers 12 residues. The V end was cut by 3 bases, the J end by 0 bases, with 2 bases between.

The J gene is TRBJ2-2, the V gene TRBV5-1; 9 nucleotides match TRBD1. J lost 0 bases, V lost 1 base, and 4 bases had no gene match. CDR3 size: 17 residues. Germline CDR1 and CDR2: SGHRS and YFSETQ. The CDR3 sequence is CASSLMRQGANTGELFF. The CDR3 nucleotides read TGCGCCAGCAGCTTGATGAGACAGGGGGCGAACACCGGGGAGCTGTTTTTT.

The chain couples TRBV2 to TRBJ1-1; 9 nucleotides align to TRBD1. With 6 bases clipped from V and 3 bases from J, the junction kept 11 bases outside the gene matches. CDR3 length: 16 residues. Germline values: CDR1 SNHLY, CDR2 FYNNEI. The CDR3 loop is CASRKGRDRVDTEAFF. DNA for the CDR3: TGTGCCAGCAGGAAAGGGAGGGACAGGGTGGACACTGAAGCTTTCTTT.

This clone showed up many times. This chain joins TRBV28 and TRBJ1-5; 10 bases are a match to TRBD1. Germline CDR1 is MDHEN and CDR2 is SYDVKM. The CDR3 has 15 residues. The V and J ends lost 5 bases and 7 bases, in that order; junction bases with no gene match: 8. The CDR3 loop is CASSLGQGFRQPQHF. For the CDR3, the DNA is TGTGCCAGCAGTCTGGGACAGGGGTTTCGACAGCCCCAGCATTTT. Full variable domain (rest looked up from reference TRBV28 and TRBJ1-5): DVKVTQSSRYLVKRTGEKVFLECVQDMDHENMFWYRQDPGLGLRLIYFSYDVKMKEKGDIPEGYSVSREKKERFSLILESASTNQTSMYLCASSLGQGFRQPQHFGDGTRLSIL.

The chain recombines TRBV4-3 with TRBJ1-1, with 7 bases aligning to TRBD1. Trimming took 4 bases from V and 2 from J; bases not matched to a gene: 7. This CDR3 region has 15 residues. Germline CDR1 reads LGHNA; CDR2 reads YSLEER. DNA for the CDR3: TGCGCCAGCAGCCGGAACAGGGGTCCAAACACTGAAGCTTTCTTT. As protein: CASSRNRGPNTEAFF.

V gene TRBV5-6 combines with J gene TRBJ2-7, with D uncertain. This CDR3 spans 14 amino acids. Germline CDR1 SGHDT, CDR2 YYEEEE. V was pared by 4 bases and J by 2 bases, with 13 bases between. CDR3 sequence (DNA): TGTGCCAGCAGCCGAACCTTCAACACCTACGAGCAGTACTTC. Amino acid sequence: CASSRTFNTYEQYF. The full variable domain, in which reference TRBV5-6 and TRBJ2-7 provide the parts outside the CDR3, is DAGVTQSPTHLIKTRGQQVTLRCSPKSGHDTVSWYQQALGQGPQFIFQYYEEEERQRGNFPDRFSGHQFPNYSSELNVNALLLGDSALYLCASSRTFNTYEQYFGPGTRLTVT.

The table lists this clone with a few counts. The chain employs TRBV7-3 and TRBJ1-3; TRBD1 is a possible D gene (5 bases). Germline V CDR1 and CDR2: SGHTA, FQGTGA. The CDR3 loop spans 14 amino acids. V lost 5 bases and J 0 bases, leaving 8 bases between the germline ends. The CDR3 DNA is TGTGCCAGCAGCGTCCAGGGCTCTGGAAACACCATATATTTT. Translating gives CASSVQGSGNTIYF.

This clone has just one count. This chain joins TRBV9 and TRBJ2-5; 14 nucleotides align to TRBD2. Germline-derived CDR1 and CDR2 are SGDLS and YYNGEE. J gave up 5 bases and V 3 bases, and 12 bases lay outside the gene matches. This CDR3 spans 18 amino acids. The CDR3 protein is CASSEGGTSGGVGETQYF. CDR3 nucleotides: TGTGCCAGCAGCGAAGGGGGGACTAGCGGGGGTGTTGGGGAGACCCAGTACTTC.

Concerning this clone: A single base separates this from a much larger clone, so it may be a read error. The same CDR3 is also encoded by other DNA sequences in this sample. The gene calls are TRBV7-3 and TRBJ1-2, with TRBD1 matching 9 bases. The V and J ends lost 5 bases and 2 bases, in that order; junction bases with no gene match: 3. The germline V gene has CDR1 SGHTA and CDR2 FQGTGA. The CDR3 covers 14 residues. The CDR3 nucleotides are TGTGCCAGCAGCCCCGGACAGGGGAACTATGGCTACACCTTC. It is translated as CASSPGQGNYGYTF.

This chain connects TRBV12-2 to TRBJ2-7; the DNA was not compared with TRBD1, the D call given in the table. TRBV12-2 is deemed a pseudogene. The CDR3 loop spans 16 amino acids. CDR3 in amino acids: CASSTSGEIYSYEQYF. The CDR3 coding sequence is TGTGCAAGCTCCACTTCAGGGGAGATTTACTCCTACGAGCAGTACTTC.

V usage is TRBV4-2 and J usage is TRBJ1-5; no clear D gene. The V gene's germline CDR1 is LGHNA and CDR2 YNFKEQ. Trimming cost V 4 bases and J 5 bases, with 9 bases left between them. This CDR3 is built from 13 residues. CDR3 sequence reads: CASSPSADQPQHF. The CDR3, as DNA: TGTGCCAGCAGCCCCTCAGCGGATCAGCCCCAGCATTTT.

There are a few counts of this clone. The V and J genes are TRBV30 and TRBJ1-3; D is unresolved. Germline V gene lookup returns CDR1 GTSNPN and CDR2 SVGIG (reference sequence). This CDR3 spans 13 amino acids. Trimming stripped 5 bases from V and 4 bases from J, with 12 bases between. In nucleotides, the CDR3 is TGTGCCTGGGATGGAGCTCTGGGAAACACCATATATTTT. This sequence encodes CAWDGALGNTIYF.

The rearrangement links TRBV9 to TRBJ2-1, with a possible D match to TRBD1 (7 bases). V dropped 10 bases and J dropped 2 bases, with 25 bases sitting between them. The CDR3 contains 17 residues. Germline assignment: CDR1 SGDLS and CDR2 YYNGEE. This CDR3 is CAGLPGPPRGPYNEQFF. The CDR3 nucleotides are TGTGCCGGACTACCCGGACCGCCTAGGGGGCCCTACAATGAGCAGTTCTTC.

This clone was seen a handful of times. The chain links TRBV5-4 to TRBJ1-2; D perhaps matches TRBD1 (6 bases). The CDR3 runs 15 residues. Between the trimmed V and J ends, which lost 4 bases and 6 bases, there was a span of 19 bases. Germline V gives CDR1 SGHNT, CDR2 YYREEE (reference sequence). This chain's CDR3 is CASSQGQRLGDGYTF. CDR3 sequence (DNA): TGTGCCAGCAGCCAAGGACAGAGACTTGGTGATGGCTACACCTTC. The complete variable domain, with remaining parts taken from reference TRBV5-4 and TRBJ1-2, reads ETGVTQSPTHLIKTRGQQVTLRCSSQSGHNTVSWYQQALGQGPQFIFQYYREEENGRGNFPPRFSGLQFPNYSSELNVNALELDDSALYLCASSQGQRLGDGYTFGSGTRLTVV.

CDR3 sequence: CASSPMGLGQGLTEAFF. The CDR3 DNA is TGTGCCAGCAGTCCGATGGGTTTGGGACAGGGGTTAACTGAAGCTTTCTTT. The chain links TRBV7-8 to TRBJ1-1; 10 bases line up with TRBD1. CDR1 and CDR2 from the germline V gene are SGHVS and FQNEAQ. With 6 bases clipped from V and 5 bases from J, the junction kept 15 bases outside the gene matches. The CDR3 totals 17 residues.

The chain has TRBV7-9 and TRBJ1-6, with no clear D. The ends were cut back, 5 bases at V and 5 bases at J, with 7 bases in the middle. Per germline, CDR1 SEHNR and CDR2 FQNEAQ (reference sequence). This CDR3 is 13 amino acids long. CDR3 coding DNA: TGTGCCAGCAGCCGAGGCAATAATTCACCCCTCCACTTT. It yields the protein CASSRGNNSPLHF.

The rearrangement uses TRBV10-3 and TRBJ1-1, with 12 bases that match TRBD1. V lost 8 bases to trimming and J lost 2 bases; unmatched junction nucleotides: 3. CDR3 length: 14 residues. Germline lookup yields CDR1 ENHRY and CDR2 SYGVKD. The CDR3 DNA is TGTGCCATCGCGGGGACAGGGGGCAACACTGAAGCTTTCTTT. It is translated as CAIAGTGGNTEAFF.

The rearrangement joins TRBV12-5 to TRBJ1-1; 9 nucleotides line up with TRBD1. The CDR3 sequence is 14 residues long. The trim removed 3 bases at V and 3 bases at J, leaving 2 bases unmatched. Germline V gene sequence: CDR1 LGHNT, CDR2 FRNRAP. The CDR3 sequence: CASGLTGGDTEAFF. Written as DNA, the CDR3 is TGTGCTAGTGGTTTAACAGGGGGCGACACTGAAGCTTTCTTT.

This clone was seen just once. The genes are TRBV7-3 and TRBJ2-3; no clear D. Trimming pared 4 bases from V and 0 bases from J, leaving 5 bases between. CDR3 length: 13 amino acids. Germline V CDR1 and CDR2: SGHTA, FQGTGA. CDR3 DNA: TGTGCCAGCAGCTCGGGTAGCACAGATACGCAGTATTTT. This translates into CASSSGSTDTQYF.

V is TRBV10-3 and J is TRBJ2-3, with TRBD2 identical over 7 bases. The germline CDR1 and CDR2 sequences are ENHRY and SYGVKD. This CDR3 spans 18 amino acids. V was clipped by 4 bases and J by 0 bases; unmatched bases: 13. In nucleotides, the CDR3 is TGTGCCATCAGTGTCGCGACAGCCCTAGCGGCTAGCACAGATACGCAGTATTTT. This gives the protein CAISVATALAASTDTQYF.

The chain is built from TRBV7-9 and TRBJ1-6; D is uncertain. Germline CDR1 and CDR2: SEHNR and FQNEAQ (reference sequence). Deletions cut 5 bases from V and 10 bases from J, with 15 bases between. This CDR3 contains 14 residues. CDR3 coding DNA: TGTGCCAGCAGCCTGGACTTGGTACTCTCACCCCTCCACTTT. It is translated as CASSLDLVLSPLHF.

V and J are TRBV11-2 and TRBJ1-1; 7 nucleotides match TRBD1. The V gene's germline CDR1 is SGHAT and CDR2 FQNNGV. This CDR3 contains 16 residues. The junction had 8 bases not matched to a gene; V was cut back by 4 bases and J by 0 bases. The DNA for the CDR3 is TGTGCCAGCAGCTCCAATCGAGGGGGCGTGAACACTGAAGCTTTCTTT. Its translation is CASSSNRGGVNTEAFF.